The 30 T cell receptor beta chains in this list originate from one sample, sequenced in a study of blood T cells in healthy people across ages. Primed by a sample-barcoded 5' primer and a J-beta primer mix, a second PCR proceeded for roughly 6 to 12 cycles. One entry per CDR3 protein, called by TCRdb with MiXCR from the 5' RACE reads. Seen here are a few hundred thousand distinct CDR3 sequences, about half observed once, and the top ten hold 45% to 55%. Material for sequencing was blood. These receptors all stem from a man aged 55 to 70 in good health.

The genes are TRBV27 and TRBJ2-7; D remains unclear. V dropped 3 bases and J dropped 11 bases, with 5 bases sitting between them. Per germline, CDR1 MNHEY and CDR2 SMNVEV (reference sequence). This CDR3 spans 9 amino acids. The CDR3 spells CASSFMEYF. The CDR3 coding sequence is TGTGCCAGCAGTTTCATGGAGTACTTC.

This clonotype was counted many times. The chain uses TRBV7-2 and TRBJ2-7; the D is unclear. Per the germline V gene, CDR1 is SGHTA and CDR2 is FQGNSA. The CDR3 length is 11 residues. Deletions cut 3 bases from V and 6 bases from J, with 6 bases between. The CDR3 region is CASSLLVEQYF. As DNA, the CDR3 is TGTGCCAGCAGCTTGTTGGTCGAGCAGTACTTC. Full variable domain (rest looked up from reference TRBV7-2 and TRBJ2-7): GAGVSQSPSNKVTEKGKDVELRCDPISGHTALYWYRQSLGQGLEFLIYFQGNSAPDKSGLPSDRFSAERTGGSVSTLTIQRTQQEDSAVYLCASSLLVEQYFGPGTRLTVT.

In its sample, this clonotype was seen a few times. The V call is TRBV12-3 or TRBV12-4, the J call TRBJ1-4; the D is unclear. CDR3 length: 16 residues. The V and J ends lost 3 bases and 0 bases respectively, with 11 bases between them. The CDR3 region is CASSLGIIATNEKLFF. CDR3 in DNA: TGTGCCAGCAGTTTGGGGATTATTGCAACTAATGAAAAACTGTTTTTT.

There are a few counts of this clonotype. V and J are TRBV20-1 and TRBJ2-1; 13 bases are shared with TRBD2. With V trimmed by 6 bases and J by 5 bases, 16 bases remained unmatched. In germline, CDR1 is DFQATT, CDR2 SNEGSKA (reference sequence). CDR3 length: 18 residues. The CDR3 loop is CSARRELAGGVFNNEQFF. Written as DNA, the CDR3 is TGCAGTGCACGTCGGGAACTAGCGGGAGGGGTATTCAACAATGAGCAGTTCTTC.

Note on this clonotype: Mismatch with germline at one junction end may stem from a read error. This chain joins TRBV20-1 and TRBJ2-1; D may be TRBD1 or TRBD2 (6 bases each). The CDR3 covers 15 residues. Germline V CDR1 and CDR2: DFQATT, SNEGSKA (reference sequence). CDR3 DNA: TGCAGTGCTTTGGGGGGCGAAAGCTCCTACAATGAGCGGTTCTTC. Translated, it gives CSALGGESSYNERFF.

This chain joins TRBV12-3 or TRBV12-4 and TRBJ1-2; a weak D match, TRBD1 (5 bases). V lost 6 bases and J lost 8, with 22 bases in between. The CDR3 length is 15 residues. The CDR3: CASSTNPGTGLGYTF. The CDR3 DNA is TGTGCCAGCAGCACTAACCCCGGGACGGGATTGGGCTACACCTTC.

The CDR3: CASSQGYPYEQYF. CDR3 bases: TGTGCCAGCAGCCAGGGATATCCCTACGAGCAGTACTTC. This chain links TRBV14 with TRBJ2-7, with D unclear. CDR3 size: 13 residues. V lost 3 bases, J lost 2 bases, and 8 bases lay in between. CDR1 is SGHDN and CDR2 is FVKESK in the germline V gene.

This rearrangement joins TRBV6-2 or TRBV6-3 to TRBJ2-7; 8 positions match TRBD2. The V and J ends lost 10 bases and 7 bases, in that order; junction bases with no gene match: 18. The length of the CDR3 is 15 residues. CDR1 is MNHEY and CDR2 is SVGEGT in the germline V gene. Written as DNA, the CDR3 is TGTGCCACCGGACTAGCCCACCGCTCCTACAATGAGCAGTACTTC. It is translated as CATGLAHRSYNEQYF.

The J gene is TRBJ2-1, the V gene TRBV7-9; 7 bases align to TRBD1. The assigned J gene may be wrong: the sequence end matches TRBJ2-7 better. Germline V gene data show CDR1 as SEHNR and CDR2 as FQNEAQ (reference sequence). This CDR3 comprises 17 residues. The CDR3: CASRPREGAMTYNEQYF. In nucleotides, the CDR3 is TGTGCCAGCAGACCGAGAGAGGGGGCGATGACCTACAATGAGCAGTACTTC.

The CDR3 is CSADQGEASSPLHF. The CDR3 DNA reads as TGCAGTGCTGACCAGGGAGAGGCAAGTTCACCCCTCCACTTT. The chain recombines TRBV20-1 with TRBJ1-6, with D tentatively TRBD1 (5 bases). There are 14 residues in the CDR3. Germline values: CDR1 DFQATT, CDR2 SNEGSKA (reference sequence). Between the trimmed V and J ends, which lost 5 bases and 9 bases, there was a span of 17 bases.

The chain recombines TRBV29-1 with TRBJ1-2, with TRBD1 matching 9 bases. The CDR3 totals 16 residues. Trimming removed 0 bases from V and 5 bases from J; junction bases left unmatched: 10. Per germline, CDR1 SQVTM and CDR2 ANQGSEA. The CDR3 spells CSVEDRGTGPVYGYTF. CDR3 bases: TGCAGCGTTGAAGATCGCGGGACAGGGCCTGTGTATGGCTACACCTTC.

This clonotype was counted between two and nine times. The rearrangement links TRBV2 to TRBJ2-5, with 8 nucleotides matching TRBD2. The V segment lost 10 bases and the J segment 1 base; nucleotides outside the gene matches: 2. From germline, CDR1 is SNHLY and CDR2 FYNNEI. The CDR3 runs 12 residues. CDR3 nucleotide sequence: TGTGCCAAGGGACTAGGCCAAGAGACCCAGTACTTC. Its protein product is CAKGLGQETQYF.

This clonotype was observed a few times. This chain joins TRBV28 and TRBJ2-5; D call uncertain. Germline V gene lookup returns CDR1 MDHEN and CDR2 SYDVKM. This CDR3 has 11 amino acids. V dropped 7 bases and J dropped 11 bases, with 14 bases sitting between them. CDR3 region: CASTSPHEQYF. In DNA form, the CDR3 reads TGTGCCAGCACCTCACCTCATGAGCAGTACTTC. Using reference TRBV28 and TRBJ2-5 for the parts outside the CDR3, the full variable domain is DVKVTQSSRYLVKRTGEKVFLECVQDMDHENMFWYRQDPGLGLRLIYFSYDVKMKEKGDIPEGYSVSREKKERFSLILESASTNQTSMYLCASTSPHEQYFGPGTRLLVL.

This clonotype was seen a handful of times. The chain couples TRBV25-1 to TRBJ1-6; D uncertain. V dropped 10 bases and J dropped 18 bases, with 13 bases sitting between them. Germline V gene lookup returns CDR1 MGHDK and CDR2 SYGVNS. CDR3 length: 9 amino acids. Here the CDR3 DNA reads TGTGCCAACCGGACGACGGACCACTTT. Translating gives CANRTTDHF.

The chain employs TRBV6-5 and TRBJ2-5; D assignment may be TRBD1 or TRBD2 (6 bases each). The CDR3 length is 15 residues. Trimming stripped 2 bases from V and 3 bases from J, with 13 bases between. Germline V gene sequence: CDR1 MNHEY, CDR2 SVGAGI. CDR3 DNA: TGTGCCAGCAGTTACGCGGGACAAGAAAAAGAGACCCAGTACTTC. This codes for CASSYAGQEKETQYF.

The chain has TRBV27 and TRBJ2-7; D is uncertain. Germline V gene data show CDR1 as MNHEY and CDR2 as SMNVEV (reference sequence). V was cut by 4 bases and J by 3 bases, with 16 bases left in between. CDR3 size: 15 residues. The CDR3 here is CASSYRGGALYEQYF. Here the CDR3 DNA reads TGTGCCAGCAGTTATCGTGGCGGAGCCCTCTACGAGCAGTACTTC.

The gene calls are TRBV7-8 and TRBJ2-6; D unclear. Looked up from germline, CDR1 is SGHVS and CDR2 is FQNEAQ. The CDR3 is made up of 15 amino acids. V lost 2 bases to trimming and J lost 3 bases, with 8 bases between them. The CDR3 reads CASSLLGFGANVLTF. For the CDR3, the DNA is TGTGCCAGCAGCTTATTGGGGTTTGGGGCCAACGTCCTGACTTTC.

The genes are TRBV7-9 and TRBJ1-5, with TRBD1 as a possible D gene (6 bases). The CDR3 is 14 residues long. Germline V gene sequence: CDR1 SEHNR, CDR2 FQNEAQ (reference sequence). The ends were cut back, 5 bases at V and 11 bases at J, with 19 bases in the middle. The DNA of the CDR3 is TGTGCCAGCAGCCCCGGGGGCTGGGAATCGGCCCAGCATTTT. Translating it yields CASSPGGWESAQHF.

This sequence joins TRBV19 and TRBJ1-2; D gene uncertain. The CDR3 covers 13 residues. Germline assignment: CDR1 LNHDA and CDR2 SQIVND (reference sequence). The V end was cut by 3 bases, the J end by 2 bases, with 7 bases between. CDR3 bases: TGTGCCAGTAGTATCGCCCGGAACTATGGCTACACCTTC. It encodes CASSIARNYGYTF.

Turning to this clonotype: A much bigger clone sits one base away, suggesting this may be a read error. The chain carries TRBV24-1 and TRBJ2-3; 8 positions match TRBD2. This CDR3 is built from 15 residues. CDR1 and CDR2 from the germline V gene are KGHDR and SFDVKD. The CDR3 DNA sequence: TGTGCCACCAGTACCGGGACTAGAAGCACAGAGACGCAGTATTTT. This codes for CATSTGTRSTETQYF.

The V and J genes are TRBV20-1 and TRBJ1-1; D is perhaps TRBD1 (6 bases). Germline-derived CDR1 and CDR2 are DFQATT and SNEGSKA (reference sequence). Trimming took off 7 bases at V and 5 bases at J, with 17 bases between the two ends. The CDR3 totals 13 residues. The CDR3 sequence is CSVGRMGATEAFF. DNA of the CDR3: TGCAGTGTGGGGAGGATGGGGGCAACTGAAGCTTTCTTT.

This clonotype was recorded at least ten times. V usage is TRBV4-1 and J usage is TRBJ1-2; TRBD1 aligns across 9 bases. The trim removed 4 bases at V and 6 bases at J, leaving 9 bases unmatched. Germline CDR1 and CDR2: MGHRA and YSYEKL. The CDR3 is 15 amino acids. CDR3 region: CASSPLGTGSNGYTF. CDR3 bases: TGCGCCAGCAGCCCCCTAGGGACAGGGTCCAATGGCTACACCTTC.

The chain combines TRBV30 with TRBJ2-1, with D possibly matching TRBD2 (5 bases). This CDR3 is built from 13 residues. V was pared by 2 bases and J by 6 bases, with 11 bases between. CDR1 GTSNPN and CDR2 SVGIG come from the germline V gene (reference sequence). The CDR3 here is CAWSRAEFNEQFF. CDR3 bases: TGTGCCTGGAGTCGAGCGGAGTTCAATGAGCAGTTCTTC.

The chain joins TRBV18 to TRBJ2-7; D may correspond to TRBD1 or TRBD2 (6 bases each). The germline V and J ends were trimmed by 0 bases and 5 bases, with 17 bases remaining between them. The CDR3 contains 16 residues. The germline V gene has CDR1 KGHSH and CDR2 LQKENI. As DNA, the CDR3 is TGTGCCAGCTCACCACCGGGACAAGCGGGTCCCCACGAGCAGTACTTC. It yields the protein CASSPPGQAGPHEQYF.

Only a few counts were recorded for this clonotype. V gene TRBV7-2 combines with J gene TRBJ1-2, with unresolved D. Trimming took 1 base from V and 0 from J, leaving 6 bases between them. Germline CDR1 and CDR2: SGHTA and FQGNSA. The CDR3 contains 14 residues. The DNA for the CDR3 is TGTGCCAGCAGCTTAGATGGTCCTAACTATGGCTACACCTTC. It yields the protein CASSLDGPNYGYTF. The whole variable domain, remainder taken from reference TRBV7-2 and TRBJ1-2, is GAGVSQSPSNKVTEKGKDVELRCDPISGHTALYWYRQSLGQGLEFLIYFQGNSAPDKSGLPSDRFSAERTGGSVSTLTIQRTQQEDSAVYLCASSLDGPNYGYTFGSGTRLTVV.

The chain is built from TRBV12-3 or TRBV12-4 and TRBJ2-3; tentative D call: TRBD1 (6 bases). This CDR3 spans 18 amino acids. V lost 1 base to trimming and J lost 3 bases, with 20 bases between them. The CDR3 sequence is CASSLGYRARGSTDTQYF. CDR3 bases: TGTGCCAGCAGTTTAGGGTACAGGGCTAGGGGGTCTACAGATACGCAGTATTTT.

The chain uses TRBV7-2 and TRBJ2-7, with 10 bases fitting TRBD2. This CDR3 spans 18 amino acids. The V segment lost 5 bases and the J segment 1 base; nucleotides outside the gene matches: 14. CDR1 is SGHTA, CDR2 FQGNSA, per germline. For the CDR3, the DNA is TGTGCCAGCAGCCCCCGCCTGGGGCTAGCGGGAGTATCCTACGAGCAGTACTTC. It encodes CASSPRLGLAGVSYEQYF.

The V and J genes are TRBV12-3 or TRBV12-4 and TRBJ1-1; D is uncertain. The CDR3 spans 12 residues. The V and J ends lost 7 bases and 8 bases respectively, with 14 bases between them. CDR3 residues: CASIGRRGEAFF. CDR3 DNA: TGTGCCAGCATTGGAAGACGGGGAGAAGCTTTCTTT.

This chain links TRBV12-3 or TRBV12-4 with TRBJ2-7; 8 bases align to TRBD2. With 4 bases clipped from V and 2 bases from J, the junction kept 1 base outside the gene matches. The CDR3 has 13 residues. The CDR3 DNA reads as TGTGCCAGCAGTTCAGCGGGGGCCTACGAGCAGTACTTC. This sequence encodes CASSSAGAYEQYF.

The V and J genes are TRBV30 and TRBJ2-2; 10 nucleotides align to TRBD2. CDR1 and CDR2 (germline): GTSNPN, SVGIG (reference sequence). The CDR3 runs to 14 residues. The junction had 5 bases not matched to a gene; V was cut back by 4 bases and J by 6 bases. The chain's CDR3 is CAWTGLAGAGELFF. The CDR3 nucleotides are TGTGCCTGGACGGGGCTAGCGGGGGCCGGGGAGCTGTTTTTT.